A single sample gave rise to the 31 T cell receptor beta chains below, sequenced in a study of T cells in women clearing cervical HPV infection. Only in-frame clones appear in the TCRdb table, and some are missing; sequencing was by immunoSEQ multiplex PCR. The table for this sample gives around 30,000 clones. The sample taken for sequencing was blood buffy coat. The receptors stem from a woman aged 18 to 75 with a cervical HPV16 infection that either progressed to CIN3+ or cleared (not recorded which).

Of note for this clone: Read data end 3 residues before the CDR3 end; the end is taken from the germline J gene. The chain combines TRBV29-1 with TRBJ2-6, with 8 bases lining up with TRBD1. CDR3 length equals 16 residues. Germline V gene lookup returns CDR1 SQVTM and CDR2 ANQGSEA. The V gene end was trimmed by 6 bases and the J gene end by 0 bases; junction bases not matched to a gene: 7. The sequenced CDR3 bases are TGCAGCGTCCTGACAGGGGTGGACTCTGGGGCCAACGTC. This sequence encodes CSVLTGVDSGANV. The whole CDR3 protein is CSVLTGVDSGANVLTF.

About this clone itself: The DNA ends 3 residues before the CDR3 does, and the rest of the CDR3 is filled in from the germline J gene. The chain joins TRBV20-1 to TRBJ1-1; D remains ambiguous. V lost 3 bases and J lost 3, with 14 bases in between. Germline V CDR1 and CDR2: DFQATT, SNEGSKA (reference sequence). This CDR3 comprises 14 residues. The CDR3 loop is CSASRAGSDTEAFF. The CDR3 DNA, read in part, is TGCAGTGCTAGCCGGGCGGGGTCTGACACTGAA.

Concerning this clone: The DNA ends 3 residues before the CDR3 does, and the rest of the CDR3 is filled in from the germline J gene. The chain joins TRBV7-9 to TRBJ2-7; tentative D call: TRBD2 (7 bases). Trimming removed 5 bases at V and 2 bases at J, with 16 bases between. This CDR3 comprises 15 residues. CDR1 SEHNR and CDR2 FQNEAQ come from the germline V gene (reference sequence). Partial CDR3 DNA: TGTGCCAGCAGCCCCCCGGAGGGGGGGCCCTACGAG. Its translation is CASSPPEGGPYE. The entire CDR3 sequence reads CASSPPEGGPYEQYF.

Details on this clone: Read sequence stops 3 residues before the CDR3 end, and the germline J gene provides the missing end. This chain uses TRBV5-1 with TRBJ2-7, with D perhaps TRBD2 (6 bases). Trimming cost V 3 bases and J 4 bases, with 20 bases left between them. The CDR3 covers 16 residues. Germline V CDR1 and CDR2: SGHRS, YFSETQ. The CDR3 here is CASSWRVSSLPYEQYF. The sequenced part of the CDR3 DNA is TGCGCCAGCAGCTGGAGGGTGTCTAGCCTTCCTTACGAG.

Worth noting for this clone: Read sequence stops 3 residues before the CDR3 end, and the germline J gene provides the missing end. This sequence joins TRBV27 and TRBJ2-3; 8 bases line up with TRBD2. Trimming removed 2 bases from V and 2 bases from J; junction bases left unmatched: 12. The CDR3 contains 18 residues. In germline, CDR1 is MNHEY, CDR2 SMNVEV (reference sequence). CDR3 bases read: TGTGCCAGCAGTTTAGTGGGCGTAGCGGGAATATTCACAGATACG. This codes for CASSLVGVAGIFTDT. The whole CDR3 is CASSLVGVAGIFTDTQYF.

Regarding this clone: The CDR3 end is not reached by the read, which stops 3 residues before it; the germline J gene fills it in. The chain couples TRBV29-1 to TRBJ2-7, with D maybe TRBD2 (5 bases). Trimming removed 2 bases at V and 1 base at J, with 9 bases between. The germline CDR1 and CDR2 sequences are SQVTM and ANQGSEA. CDR3 length equals 13 residues. The sequenced CDR3 bases are TGCAGCGTTGAATTTAGCGATTCCTACGAG. Translation: CSVEFSDSYE. The CDR3 in its entirety is CSVEFSDSYEQYF.

Concerning this clone itself: Coverage ceases 3 residues before the CDR3 finishes, and the germline J gene fills in the end. The chain links TRBV7-9 to TRBJ1-2; D is possibly TRBD1 (5 bases). CDR1 and CDR2 from the germline V gene are SEHNR and FQNEAQ (reference sequence). The V gene lost 1 base and the J gene lost 2 bases, with 5 bases spanning the gap. The CDR3 spans 13 residues. The CDR3 loop reads CASSLGTNYGYTF. The CDR3 bases that were read are TGTGCCAGCAGCTTAGGGACAAACTATGGC.

As concerns this clone: The observed sequence ends 3 residues before the CDR3 terminus, with the missing tail filled in from the germline J gene. The rearrangement links TRBV18 to TRBJ1-6; D may be TRBD1 (5 bases). This CDR3 region has 15 residues. The germline V gene has CDR1 KGHSH and CDR2 LQKENI. V shed 5 bases and J shed 0 bases, with 8 bases lying between them. CDR3 residues: CASSEGSSYNSPLHF. The part of the CDR3 DNA that was read is TGTGCCAGCTCAGAGGGGAGCTCCTATAATTCACCC.

Comment on this clone: The read stops 3 residues short of the end of the CDR3; the missing end is completed from the germline J gene. The chain combines TRBV11-2 with TRBJ1-6, with D possibly being TRBD1 (5 bases). CDR1 and CDR2 from the germline V gene are SGHAT and FQNNGV. V lost 1 base to trimming and J lost 8 bases, with 12 bases between them. The CDR3 is 15 amino acids. The CDR3 region is CASSLVAGDDSPLHF. The CDR3 DNA, read in part, is TGTGCCAGCAGCTTAGTCGCGGGGGACGATTCACCC.

With respect to this clone: The read stops 3 residues short of the end of the CDR3; the missing end is completed from the germline J gene. The chain joins TRBV7-8 to TRBJ1-3; the match to TRBD1 covers 7 bases. The germline V gene has CDR1 SGHVS and CDR2 FQNEAQ. Germline trimming cut 3 bases from V and 4 bases from J; bases unmatched to any gene: 6. The CDR3 consists of 15 residues. The CDR3 reads CASSLSRGSGNTIYF. The sequenced CDR3 bases are TGTGCCAGCAGCTTGAGCAGGGGGTCAGGAAACACC. Complete variable domain (other parts from reference TRBV7-8 and TRBJ1-3): GAGVSQSPRYKVAKRGQDVALRCDPISGHVSLFWYQQALGQGPEFLTYFQNEAQLDKSGLPSDRFFAERPEGSVSTLKIQRTQQEDSAVYLCASSLSRGSGNTIYFGEGSWLTVV.

Comment on this clone: The read terminates 3 residues before the CDR3 end, so the remaining end is supplied by the germline J gene. The chain links TRBV7-2 to TRBJ2-5, with D maybe TRBD2 (7 bases). This CDR3 comprises 15 residues. Germline CDR1 is SGHTA and CDR2 is FQGNSA. Deletions cut 7 bases from V and 2 bases from J, with 17 bases between. The CDR3 here is CASTPRGGGQETQYF. The part of the CDR3 DNA that was read is TGTGCCAGCACCCCGCGAGGGGGGGGACAAGAGACC.

CDR3 loop: CASSGQGAPNQPQHF. Partial CDR3 DNA: TGTGCCAGCAGTGGTCAGGGGGCGCCTAATCAGCCC. The chain links TRBV2 to TRBJ1-5; 8 nucleotides match TRBD1. The CDR3 is cut off 3 residues early in the read; its end comes from the germline J gene. V was pared by 4 bases and J by 4 bases, with 6 bases of the junction left unmatched. The CDR3 totals 15 residues. The germline V gene has CDR1 SNHLY and CDR2 FYNNEI.

Details on this clone: The read falls 3 residues short of the CDR3 end, and the missing part is taken from the germline J gene. The genes are TRBV5-1 and TRBJ2-7, with 10 bases lining up with TRBD2. After removal of 0 bases from V and 3 bases from J, the junction contained 3 bases not matched to a gene. CDR1 and CDR2 from the germline V gene are SGHRS and YFSETQ. The CDR3 is made up of 15 amino acids. Partial CDR3 DNA: TGCGCCAGCAGCTTGGACCCTAGCGGGGGCTACGAG. Translation: CASSLDPSGGYE. The CDR3 in its entirety is CASSLDPSGGYEQYF.

As regards this clone: Read coverage stops 3 residues before the CDR3 terminus; the germline J gene supplies the remainder. V is TRBV27 and J is TRBJ2-7, with 9 bases identical to TRBD1. The V and J ends lost 3 bases and 5 bases, in that order; junction bases with no gene match: 2. Per germline, CDR1 MNHEY and CDR2 SMNVEV (reference sequence). This CDR3 spans 13 amino acids. The CDR3 sequence: CASSLDRGDEQYF. The covered CDR3 bases are TGTGCCAGCAGTTTGGACAGGGGTGACGAG.

Of note for this clone: The DNA ends 3 residues before the CDR3 does, and the rest of the CDR3 is filled in from the germline J gene. The rearrangement uses TRBV12-3 or TRBV12-4 and TRBJ2-3; TRBD2 matches at 8 bases. The CDR3 totals 14 residues. The CDR3 is CASTPGLGMDAQYF. The covered CDR3 bases are TGTGCCAGCACCCCGGGACTAGGGATGGATGCG.

In regard to this clone: The read falls 3 residues short of the CDR3 end, and the missing part is taken from the germline J gene. The chain combines TRBV29-1 with TRBJ2-1; TRBD1 agrees at 7 bases. J gave up 9 bases and V 2 bases, and 10 bases lay outside the gene matches. CDR3 length: 14 residues. CDR1 and CDR2 from the germline V gene are SQVTM and ANQGSEA. The CDR3 bases that were read are TGCAGCGTTGAAAAGGGGGCAGGGGTTGGTGAG. Residues: CSVEKGAGVGE. The whole CDR3 reads CSVEKGAGVGEQFF.

Details on this clone: The observed sequence ends 3 residues before the CDR3 terminus, with the missing tail filled in from the germline J gene. The chain has TRBV6-1 and TRBJ2-7; 7 bases fit TRBD2. The germline gives CDR1 MNHNS, CDR2 SASEGT. The CDR3 covers 18 residues. The V segment lost 2 bases and the J segment 3 bases; nucleotides outside the gene matches: 16. The CDR3 bases that were read are TGTGCCAGCAGTGAACGGGGTGGGACTACACTGGAGATCTACGAG. Translated, it gives CASSERGGTTLEIYE. The full CDR3 sequence reads CASSERGGTTLEIYEQYF.

Of note for this clone: The CDR3 goes on 3 residues after the read ends, and that part is filled in from the germline J gene. Other DNA variants within this sample encode the same CDR3. This rearrangement joins TRBV10-2 to TRBJ2-5, with D unclear. The CDR3 is 12 amino acids. With 7 bases removed from V and 2 bases from J, the gap between germline ends came to 8 bases. CDR1 is WSHSY and CDR2 is SAAADI in the germline V gene. CDR3 sequence reads: CASMRRQETQYF. The DNA read from the CDR3 is TGCGCCAGCATGAGGCGGCAAGAGACC.

Concerning this clone itself: The read terminates 3 residues ahead of where the CDR3 ends, so the germline J gene completes it. The chain combines TRBV9 with TRBJ2-7, with 9 bases lining up with TRBD1. The germline gives CDR1 SGDLS, CDR2 YYNGEE. The CDR3 loop spans 15 amino acids. V lost 2 bases to trimming and J lost 3 bases; unmatched junction nucleotides: 6. Incomplete CDR3 DNA: TGTGCCAGCAGCGTTAACCCGGGACAGGGCTACGAG. Its translation: CASSVNPGQGYE. Given in full, the CDR3 is CASSVNPGQGYEQYF. The whole variable domain, remainder taken from reference TRBV9 and TRBJ2-7, is DSGVTQTPKHLITATGQRVTLRCSPRSGDLSVYWYQQSLDQGLQFLIQYYNGEERAKGNILERFSAQQFPDLHSELNLSSLELGDSALYFCASSVNPGQGYEQYFGPGTRLTVT.

A note on this clone: The CDR3 end is not reached by the read, which stops 3 residues before it; the germline J gene fills it in. The rearrangement uses TRBV30 and TRBJ1-5; 7 nucleotides match TRBD1. J was trimmed by 5 bases and V by 3 bases; bases with no gene match: 7. This CDR3 has 14 residues. CDR1 and CDR2 from the germline V gene are GTSNPN and SVGIG (reference sequence). The part of the CDR3 DNA that was read is TGTGCCTGGAGAGCGAAGGGGGCATATCAGCCC. It specifies CAWRAKGAYQP. In full, the CDR3 is CAWRAKGAYQPQHF. The full variable domain, rest sourced from reference TRBV30 and TRBJ1-5, is SQTIHQWPATLVQPVGSPLSLECTVEGTSNPNLYWYRQAAGRGLQLLFYSVGIGQISSEVPQNLSASRPQDRQFILSSKKLLLSDSGFYLCAWRAKGAYQPQHFGDGTRLSIL.

The CDR3 bases that were read are TGCGCCAGCAGCCCCTTTGCACAGCAAGATACG. Translating gives CASSPFAQQDT. The whole CDR3 reads CASSPFAQQDTQYF. The genes are TRBV4-1 and TRBJ2-3; D uncertain. Sequencing ends 3 residues short of the CDR3 end; the germline J gene provides the rest. CDR3 length equals 14 residues. Germline V lookup: CDR1 MGHRA, CDR2 YSYEKL. The V end lost 4 bases, the J end lost 5 bases, and 13 bases lay between the germline ends.

CDR3 loop: CASSARTGRGYTF. Partial CDR3 DNA: TGTGCCAGTAGTGCGCGGACAGGGCGGGGC. J is TRBJ1-2 and V is TRBV19, with 8 bases lining up with TRBD1. The CDR3 end lies 3 residues beyond the end of the read and is filled in from the germline J gene. From germline, CDR1 is LNHDA and CDR2 SQIVND (reference sequence). This CDR3 is built from 13 residues.

With regard to this clone: The read halts 3 residues ahead of the CDR3 end, with the missing end drawn from the germline J gene. V usage is TRBV5-1 and J usage is TRBJ1-3, with a tentative D call TRBD1 (6 bases). The CDR3 length is 14 residues. Deletions cut 0 bases from V and 6 bases from J, with 10 bases between. Germline values: CDR1 SGHRS, CDR2 YFSETQ. This CDR3 reads CASSLEGVANTIYF. The sequenced CDR3 bases are TGCGCCAGCAGCTTGGAGGGGGTGGCAAACACC.

As for this clone: The read gets to within 3 residues of the CDR3 end, and the germline J gene fills in the rest. The J gene is TRBJ2-2, the V gene TRBV2, with 7 bases identical to TRBD1. The germline CDR1 and CDR2 sequences are SNHLY and FYNNEI. The ends lost 5 bases at V and 2 bases at J; junction bases unmatched: 8. The CDR3 runs 16 residues. CDR3 DNA (partial): TGTGCCAGCAGTAAAACAGGGGCCCAAAACACCGGGGAG. Its translation: CASSKTGAQNTGE. The entire CDR3 reads CASSKTGAQNTGELFF.

A note on this clone: The CDR3 extends 3 residues past the end of the read, so its final part is completed from the germline J gene. The chain uses TRBV11-3 and TRBJ1-2; tentatively, D is TRBD1 (5 bases). Germline V gene data show CDR1 as SGHNT and CDR2 as YENEEA. V gave up 9 bases and J gave up 2 bases, with 7 bases separating them. The CDR3 has 11 amino acids. The CDR3 loop is CARRQNYGYTF. The CDR3 bases that were read are TGTGCCAGACGACAGAACTATGGC.

As regards this clone: The read gets to within 3 residues of the CDR3 end, and the germline J gene fills in the rest. This chain links TRBV7-2 with TRBJ2-5; 8 positions match TRBD2. V gave up 6 bases and J gave up 5 bases; unmatched junction bases: 5. Germline CDR1 is SGHTA and CDR2 is FQGNSA. This CDR3 contains 13 residues. The CDR3 is CASSSGTSETQYF. CDR3 DNA, as far as it was read: TGTGCCAGCAGTTCGGGGACTAGTGAGACC.

Comments on this clone: The observed sequence ends 3 residues before the CDR3 terminus, with the missing tail filled in from the germline J gene. The chain carries TRBV9 and TRBJ2-3; 7 nucleotides match TRBD2. V lost 0 bases to trimming and J lost 2 bases; unmatched junction nucleotides: 6. Germline assignment: CDR1 SGDLS and CDR2 YYNGEE. The CDR3 runs 16 residues. CDR3 residues: CASSVAGAGITDTQYF. The CDR3 bases that were read are TGTGCCAGCAGCGTAGCGGGAGCGGGGATCACAGATACG.

A note on this clone: The read is 3 residues too short to cover the CDR3 end, so that end is filled in from the germline J gene. V usage is TRBV29-1 and J usage is TRBJ1-1, with 10 bases identical to TRBD1. The CDR3 runs to 14 residues. Germline-derived CDR1 and CDR2 are SQVTM and ANQGSEA. Trimming removed 7 bases from V and 5 bases from J; junction bases left unmatched: 10. The CDR3 protein is CSAVRTGGVTEAFF. The part of the CDR3 DNA that was read is TGCAGCGCCGTCCGGACAGGGGGAGTGACTGAA. The full variable domain, completed using reference TRBV29-1 and TRBJ1-1, is SAVISQKPSRDICQRGTSLTIQCQVDSQVTMMFWYRQQPGQSLTLIATANQGSEATYESGFVIDKFPISRPNLTFSTLTVSNMSPEDSSIYLCSAVRTGGVTEAFFGQGTRLTVV.

Regarding this clone: The sequence runs out 3 residues before the end of the CDR3; the remainder is reconstructed from the germline J gene. The chain uses TRBV18 and TRBJ1-2, with 7 bases fitting TRBD1. The V segment lost 4 bases and the J segment 3 bases; nucleotides outside the gene matches: 8. The CDR3 is 15 residues long. Germline V gene data show CDR1 as KGHSH and CDR2 as LQKENI. The CDR3 here is CASSRTYTGDYGYTF. The DNA read from the CDR3 is TGTGCCAGCTCACGGACGTATACAGGGGACTATGGC.

About this clone: With the read ending 3 residues before the CDR3 end, the germline J gene is used to fill in that end. This chain uses TRBV14 with TRBJ2-5, with 10 bases aligning to TRBD1. The V gene end was trimmed by 4 bases and the J gene end by 5 bases; junction bases not matched to a gene: 7. The germline V gene has CDR1 SGHDN and CDR2 FVKESK. CDR3 length equals 15 residues. The CDR3 spells CASSPGQGGFETQYF. Partial CDR3 DNA: TGTGCCAGCAGCCCCGGACAGGGGGGATTTGAGACC.

Turning to this clone: The CDR3 goes on 3 residues after the read ends, and that part is filled in from the germline J gene. V and J are TRBV5-1 and TRBJ2-3; tentatively, D is TRBD1 (5 bases). Trimming removed 5 bases from V and 4 bases from J, with 11 bases in between. The CDR3 covers 13 residues. The germline V gene has CDR1 SGHRS and CDR2 YFSETQ. CDR3 region: CASSWQGPDTQYF. CDR3 DNA, as far as it was read: TGCGCCAGCAGTTGGCAGGGTCCAGATACG.